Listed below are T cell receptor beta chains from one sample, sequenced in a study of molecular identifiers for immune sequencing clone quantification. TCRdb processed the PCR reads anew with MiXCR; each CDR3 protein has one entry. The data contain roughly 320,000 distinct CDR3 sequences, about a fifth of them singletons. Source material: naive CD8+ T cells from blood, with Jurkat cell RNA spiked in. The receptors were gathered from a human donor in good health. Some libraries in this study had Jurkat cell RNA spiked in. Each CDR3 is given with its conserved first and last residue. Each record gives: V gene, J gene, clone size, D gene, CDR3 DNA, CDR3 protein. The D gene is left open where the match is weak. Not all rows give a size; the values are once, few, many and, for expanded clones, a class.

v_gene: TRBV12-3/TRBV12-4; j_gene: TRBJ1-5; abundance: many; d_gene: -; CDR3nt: TGTGCCAGCAGTTTCGAGGGGCTAAGGAATCAGCCCCAGCATTTT; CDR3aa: CASSFEGLRNQPQHF
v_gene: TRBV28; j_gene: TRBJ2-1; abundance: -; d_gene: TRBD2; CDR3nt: TGTGCCAGCAGTTTTTATCCCGACTTAGCGGGAGGACTCAATGAGCAGTTCTTC; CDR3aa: CASSFYPDLAGGLNEQFF
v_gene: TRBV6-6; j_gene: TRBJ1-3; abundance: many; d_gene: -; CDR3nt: TGTGCCAGCAGTTACGAGTGGGCAGCCGGAAACACCATATATTTT; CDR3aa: CASSYEWAAGNTIYF
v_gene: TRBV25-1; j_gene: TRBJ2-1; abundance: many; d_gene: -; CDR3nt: TGTGCCACCATTTCCCTAGCCCCACGAAACAATGAGCAGTTCTTC; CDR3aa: CATISLAPRNNEQFF
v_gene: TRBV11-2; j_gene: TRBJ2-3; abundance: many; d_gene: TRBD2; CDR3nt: TGTGCCAGCAGCTTTTCAGCGGGGGGACCGGATACGCAGTATTTT; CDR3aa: CASSFSAGGPDTQYF
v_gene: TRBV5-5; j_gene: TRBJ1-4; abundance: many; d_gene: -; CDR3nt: TGTGCCAGCAGCACCACACTGGCAACTAATGAAAAACTGTTTTTT; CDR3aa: CASSTTLATNEKLFF
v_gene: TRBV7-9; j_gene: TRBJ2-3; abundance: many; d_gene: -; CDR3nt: TGTGCCAGCAAAGAACAGACTATGACAGATACGCAGTATTTT; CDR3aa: CASKEQTMTDTQYF
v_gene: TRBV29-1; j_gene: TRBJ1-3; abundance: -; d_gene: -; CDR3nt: TGCAGCGTTGTTCCGGGCTCTGGAAACACCATATATTTT; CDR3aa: CSVVPGSGNTIYF
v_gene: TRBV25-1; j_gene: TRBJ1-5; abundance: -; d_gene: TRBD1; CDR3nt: TGTGCCAGCAGTGATGTAGGGGGCTCCTTGTCGAACAATCAGCCCCAGCATTTT; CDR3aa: CASSDVGGSLSNNQPQHF
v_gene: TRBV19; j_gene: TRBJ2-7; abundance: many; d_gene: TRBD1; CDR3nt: TGTGCCAGTAGTCCCGGACAGGTGCGATACGAGCAGTACTTC; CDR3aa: CASSPGQVRYEQYF
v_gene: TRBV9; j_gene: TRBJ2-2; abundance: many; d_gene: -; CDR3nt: TGTGCCAGCAGCCCCAGGCCCTTTAAGCGGTACCTCGCCGGGGAGCTGTTTTTT; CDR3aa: CASSPRPFKRYLAGELFF
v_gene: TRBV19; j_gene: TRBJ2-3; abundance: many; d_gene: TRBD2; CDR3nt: TGTGCCAGTAGCGCAACTAGCGGGACAGATACGCAGTATTTT; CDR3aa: CASSATSGTDTQYF
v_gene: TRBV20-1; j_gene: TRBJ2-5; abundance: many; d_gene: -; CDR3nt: TGCAGTGCCAGGACGGAAATACAAGAGACCCAGTACTTC; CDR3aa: CSARTEIQETQYF
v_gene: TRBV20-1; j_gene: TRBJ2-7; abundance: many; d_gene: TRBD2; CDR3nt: TGCAGTGCTAGAGAGGGACTAGCGGGGGACTACGAGCAGTACTTC; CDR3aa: CSAREGLAGDYEQYF
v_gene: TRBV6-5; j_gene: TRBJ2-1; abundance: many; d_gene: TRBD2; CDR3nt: TGTGCCAGCAGTCCACCCGGCGGGAGCTCCTACAATGAGCAGTTCTTC; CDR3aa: CASSPPGGSSYNEQFF
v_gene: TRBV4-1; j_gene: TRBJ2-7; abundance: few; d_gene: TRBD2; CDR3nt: TGCGCCAGCAGCCCCGGCTCAGCGGGGGAGTACGAGCAGTACTTC; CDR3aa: CASSPGSAGEYEQYF
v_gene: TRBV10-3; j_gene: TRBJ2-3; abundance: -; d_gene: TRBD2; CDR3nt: TGTGCCATCAGTGAGTCCAGCGGGGGGCAAATCATAGATACGCAGTATTTT; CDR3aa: CAISESSGGQIIDTQYF
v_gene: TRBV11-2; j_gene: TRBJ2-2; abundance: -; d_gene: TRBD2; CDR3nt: TGTGCCAGCAGCTTAGAACGGGGACTAGCGGGACTCACCGGGGAGCTGTTTTTT; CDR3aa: CASSLERGLAGLTGELFF
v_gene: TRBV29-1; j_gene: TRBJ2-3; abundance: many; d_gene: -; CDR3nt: TGCAGCACTGCGGTAGATACGCAGTATTTT; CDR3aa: CSTAVDTQYF
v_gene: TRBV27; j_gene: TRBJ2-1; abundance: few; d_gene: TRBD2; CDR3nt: TGTGCCAGCAGTTTATTGGCGGGAGCTGAGGGCAATGAGCAGTTCTTC; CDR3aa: CASSLLAGAEGNEQFF
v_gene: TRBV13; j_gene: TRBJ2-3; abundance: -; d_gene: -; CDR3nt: TGTGCCAGCAGCTTAGGAGGTTCGTGGGAGAGGGGCACAGATACGCAGTATTTT; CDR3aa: CASSLGGSWERGTDTQYF
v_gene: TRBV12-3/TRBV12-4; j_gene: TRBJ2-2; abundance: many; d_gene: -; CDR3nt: TGTGCCAGCAGCTTACCCGGGGAGCTGTTTTTT; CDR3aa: CASSLPGELFF
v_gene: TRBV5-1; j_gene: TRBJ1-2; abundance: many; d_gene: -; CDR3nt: TGCGCCAGCAGCCCAACACCGGGACACCCCTATGGCTACACCTTC; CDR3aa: CASSPTPGHPYGYTF
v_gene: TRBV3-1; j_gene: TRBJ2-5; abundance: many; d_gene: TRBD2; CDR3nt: TGTGCCAGCAGCCATCCACCCGGGACTAGCGGAGAAGAGACCCAGTACTTC; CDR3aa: CASSHPPGTSGEETQYF
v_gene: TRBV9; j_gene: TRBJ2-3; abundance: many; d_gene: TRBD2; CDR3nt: TGTGCCAGCAGCGGATGGACTAGCGGGGATAGGGATACGCAGTATTTT; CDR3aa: CASSGWTSGDRDTQYF